This T cell receptor (beta chain) was observed in a study of shared clonotypes between healthy human individuals. The method was immunoSEQ multiplex PCR; TCRdb's version includes in-frame clones alone and lacks a portion of them. The sample comprises under 1,900,000 clones, approximately 98.5% of which are singletons, and over 0.3% rests with the top ten. This clone was recorded once. Sample: naive CD4+ T cells sorted from blood. Noted subset: CD45RA+ positively selected. This receptor was taken from a man aged 25-40 years in good health.

The CDR3 region is CASSQVVGVNYGYTF. The CDR3 DNA reads TGTGCCAGCAGCCAAGTGGTCGGCGTTAACTATGGCTACACCTTC. The rearrangement links TRBV14 to TRBJ1-2; no clear D gene. Trimming shortened V by 1 base and J by 1 base, and 10 bases separated the two germline ends. Germline V gene sequence: CDR1 SGHDN, CDR2 FVKESK. The CDR3 totals 15 residues.